This TCR beta chain was documented in a study of T cells in Graves' hyperthyroidism and ophthalmopathy. Study results and caveats: A model using 13 V-J features told ophthalmopathy apart from stable hyperthyroidism.

This clonotype was counted between two and nine times. Its target is unknown. Clinical symptoms, serum thyroxine and TRAb, thyroid ultrasound and orbital computed tomography together formed the diagnostic basis. PBMCs were derived from around 10 ml fresh peripheral blood. After removal of 6 bases from V and 3 bases from J, the junction contained 5 bases not matched to a gene. The CDR3 length is 14 residues. Germline V CDR1 and CDR2: MNHNS, SASEGT. RNA transcripts gave rise to amplified TCR beta CDR3 regions. TCR CDR3 underwent first-round RT-PCR with the HTBI primer set. One entry per CDR3 protein results from TCRdb running MiXCR on the multiplex PCR reads. In the table there are 500,000 to 600,000 distinct CDR3 sequences, 16% of which are singletons.

V is TRBV6-1 and J is TRBJ2-7, with 10 positions matching TRBD2. Sample: blood. The sequence came from a woman under 30 with Graves' hyperthyroidism. The CDR3 sequence: CASRPGLANYEQYF. The CDR3 DNA follows: TGTGCCAGCAGGCCGGGACTAGCGAACTACGAGCAGTACTTC.